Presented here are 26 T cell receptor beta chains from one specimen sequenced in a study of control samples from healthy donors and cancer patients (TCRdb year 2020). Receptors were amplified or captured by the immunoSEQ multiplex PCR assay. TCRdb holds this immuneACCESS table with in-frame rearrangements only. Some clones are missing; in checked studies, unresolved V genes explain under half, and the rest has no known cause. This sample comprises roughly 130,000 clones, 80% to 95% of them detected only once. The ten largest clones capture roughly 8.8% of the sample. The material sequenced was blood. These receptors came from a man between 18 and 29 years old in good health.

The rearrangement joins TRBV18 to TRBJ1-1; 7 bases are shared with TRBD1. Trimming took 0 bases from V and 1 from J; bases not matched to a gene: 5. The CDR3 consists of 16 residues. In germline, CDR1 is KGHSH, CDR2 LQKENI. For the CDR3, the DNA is TGTGCCAGCTCACCACCGGGGCAGGGGGAGAACACTGAAGCTTTCTTT. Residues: CASSPPGQGENTEAFF.

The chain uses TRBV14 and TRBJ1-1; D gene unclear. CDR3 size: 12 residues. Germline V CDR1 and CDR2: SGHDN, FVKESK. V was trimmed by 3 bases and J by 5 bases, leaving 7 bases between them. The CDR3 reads CASSHAGTEAFF. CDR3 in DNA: TGTGCCAGCAGCCACGCGGGGACTGAAGCTTTCTTT.

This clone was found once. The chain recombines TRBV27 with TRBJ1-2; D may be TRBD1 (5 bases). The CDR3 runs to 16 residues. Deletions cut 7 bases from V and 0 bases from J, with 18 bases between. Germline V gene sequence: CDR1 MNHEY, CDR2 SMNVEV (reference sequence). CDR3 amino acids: CASTRRGGDPNYGYTF. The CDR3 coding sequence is TGTGCCAGCACCCGGCGGGGGGGGGATCCTAACTATGGCTACACCTTC.

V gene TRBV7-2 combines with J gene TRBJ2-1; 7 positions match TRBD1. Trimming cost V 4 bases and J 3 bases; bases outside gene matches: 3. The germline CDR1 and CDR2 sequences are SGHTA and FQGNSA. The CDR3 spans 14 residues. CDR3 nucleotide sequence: TGTGCCAGCAGCTCCGACAGGGTCTACAATGAGCAGTTCTTC. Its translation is CASSSDRVYNEQFF.

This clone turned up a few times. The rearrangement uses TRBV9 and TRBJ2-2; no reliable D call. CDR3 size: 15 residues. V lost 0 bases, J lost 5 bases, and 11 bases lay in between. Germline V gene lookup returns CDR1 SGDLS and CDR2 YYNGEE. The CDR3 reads CASSVEGSGTGELFF. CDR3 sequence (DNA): TGTGCCAGCAGCGTAGAGGGAAGTGGAACCGGGGAGCTGTTTTTT.

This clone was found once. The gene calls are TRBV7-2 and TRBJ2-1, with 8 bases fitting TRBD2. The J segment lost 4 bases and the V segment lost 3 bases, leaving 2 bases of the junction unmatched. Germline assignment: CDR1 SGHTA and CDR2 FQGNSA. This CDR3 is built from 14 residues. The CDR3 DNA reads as TGTGCCAGCAGCTTGGGCGGGGGGTACAATGAGCAGTTCTTC. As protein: CASSLGGGYNEQFF.

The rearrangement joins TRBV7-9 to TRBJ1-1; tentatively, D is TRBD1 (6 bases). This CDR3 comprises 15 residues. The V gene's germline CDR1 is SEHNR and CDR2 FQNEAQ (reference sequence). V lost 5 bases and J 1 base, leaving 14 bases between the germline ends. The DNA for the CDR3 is TGTGCCAGCAGCCCCCCTGGGGGGGCGAACACTGAAGCTTTCTTT. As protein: CASSPPGGANTEAFF.

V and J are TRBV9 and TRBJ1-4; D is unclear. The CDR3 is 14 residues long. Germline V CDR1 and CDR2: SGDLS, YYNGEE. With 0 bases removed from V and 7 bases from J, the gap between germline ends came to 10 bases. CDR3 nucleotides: TGTGCCAGCAGCGTAGGGCCGGTAGGTGAAAAACTGTTTTTT. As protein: CASSVGPVGEKLFF.

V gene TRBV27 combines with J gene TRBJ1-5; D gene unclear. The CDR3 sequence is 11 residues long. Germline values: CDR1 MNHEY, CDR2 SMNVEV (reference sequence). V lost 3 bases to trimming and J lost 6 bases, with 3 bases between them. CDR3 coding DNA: TGTGCCAGCAGTTTCGGTCAGCCCCAGCATTTT. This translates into CASSFGQPQHF.

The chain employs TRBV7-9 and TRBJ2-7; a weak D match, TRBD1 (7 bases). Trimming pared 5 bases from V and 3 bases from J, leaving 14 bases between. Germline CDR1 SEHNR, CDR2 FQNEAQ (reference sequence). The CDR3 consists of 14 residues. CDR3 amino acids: CASSPRDSGYEQYF. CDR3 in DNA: TGTGCCAGCAGCCCGCGGGACAGCGGCTACGAGCAGTACTTC.

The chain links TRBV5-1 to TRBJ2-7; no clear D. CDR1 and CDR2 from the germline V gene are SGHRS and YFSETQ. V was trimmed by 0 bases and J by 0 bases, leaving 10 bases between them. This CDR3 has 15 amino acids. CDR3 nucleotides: TGCGCCAGCAGCTTGGGGTCCGGCAACTCCTACGAGCAGTACTTC. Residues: CASSLGSGNSYEQYF. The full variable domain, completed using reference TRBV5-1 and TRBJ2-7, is KAGVTQTPRYLIKTRGQQVTLSCSPISGHRSVSWYQQTPGQGLQFLFEYFSETQRNKGNFPGRFSGRQFSNSRSEMNVSTLELGDSALYLCASSLGSGNSYEQYFGPGTRLTVT.

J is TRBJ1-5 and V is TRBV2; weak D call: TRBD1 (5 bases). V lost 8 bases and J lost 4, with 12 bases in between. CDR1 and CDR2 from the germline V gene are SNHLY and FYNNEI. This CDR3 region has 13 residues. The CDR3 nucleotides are TGTGCCAGCGGGGAGGAGGGGAATCAGCCCCAGCATTTT. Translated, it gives CASGEEGNQPQHF.

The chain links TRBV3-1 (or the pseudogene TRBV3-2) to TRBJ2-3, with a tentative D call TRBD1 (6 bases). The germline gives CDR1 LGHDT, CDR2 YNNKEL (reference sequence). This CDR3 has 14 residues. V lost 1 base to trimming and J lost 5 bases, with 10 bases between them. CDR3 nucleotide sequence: TGTGCCAGCAGCCAAGCCGAGGACAGAGATACGCAGTATTTT. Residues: CASSQAEDRDTQYF.

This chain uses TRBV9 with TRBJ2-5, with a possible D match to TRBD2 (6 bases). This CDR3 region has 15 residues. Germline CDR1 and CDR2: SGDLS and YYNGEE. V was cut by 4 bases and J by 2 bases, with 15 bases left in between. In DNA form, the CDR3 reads TGTGCCAGCAGCTTAGCGGCGGGGATACAAGAGACCCAGTACTTC. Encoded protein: CASSLAAGIQETQYF.

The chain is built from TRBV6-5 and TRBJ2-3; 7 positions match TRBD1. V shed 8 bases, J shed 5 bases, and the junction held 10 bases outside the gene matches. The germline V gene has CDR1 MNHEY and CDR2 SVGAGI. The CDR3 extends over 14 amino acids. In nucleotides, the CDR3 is TGTGCCAGCCGAACAGGGGATGATAGAGATACGCAGTATTTT. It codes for CASRTGDDRDTQYF.

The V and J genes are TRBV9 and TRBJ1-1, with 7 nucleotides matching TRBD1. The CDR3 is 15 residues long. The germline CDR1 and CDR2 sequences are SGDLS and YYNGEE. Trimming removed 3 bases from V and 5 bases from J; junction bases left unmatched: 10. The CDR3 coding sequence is TGTGCCAGCAGCGGGAAACAGGGGTCGTGGACTGAAGCTTTCTTT. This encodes CASSGKQGSWTEAFF.

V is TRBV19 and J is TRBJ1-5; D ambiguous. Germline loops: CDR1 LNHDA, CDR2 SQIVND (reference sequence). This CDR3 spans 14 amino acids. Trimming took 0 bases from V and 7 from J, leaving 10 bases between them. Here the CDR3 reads CASSIDRGRQPQHF. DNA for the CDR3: TGTGCCAGTAGTATAGATCGAGGGAGGCAGCCCCAGCATTTT.

CDR3 DNA sequence: TGTGCCAGCAGCGAACGAAGACTAGCGGGGTGGGGTGAGCAGTTCTTC. Amino acids: CASSERRLAGWGEQFF. The genes are TRBV2 and TRBJ2-1; 11 positions match TRBD2. CDR1 is SNHLY, CDR2 FYNNEI, per germline. CDR3 length: 16 amino acids. Trimming took 6 bases from V and 9 from J; bases not matched to a gene: 13.

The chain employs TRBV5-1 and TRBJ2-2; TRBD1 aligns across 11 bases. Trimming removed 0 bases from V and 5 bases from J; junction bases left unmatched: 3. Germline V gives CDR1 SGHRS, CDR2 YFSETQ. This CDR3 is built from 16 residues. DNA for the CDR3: TGCGCCAGCAGCTTGGCAGGGACAGGGGGAACCGGGGAGCTGTTTTTT. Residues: CASSLAGTGGTGELFF.

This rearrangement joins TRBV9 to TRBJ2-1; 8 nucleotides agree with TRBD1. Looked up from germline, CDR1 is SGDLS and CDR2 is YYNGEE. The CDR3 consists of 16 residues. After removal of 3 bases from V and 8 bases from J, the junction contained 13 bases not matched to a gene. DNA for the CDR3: TGTGCCAGCAGCGGATACTGGACAGGGAAGGAGGATGAGCAGTTCTTC. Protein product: CASSGYWTGKEDEQFF.

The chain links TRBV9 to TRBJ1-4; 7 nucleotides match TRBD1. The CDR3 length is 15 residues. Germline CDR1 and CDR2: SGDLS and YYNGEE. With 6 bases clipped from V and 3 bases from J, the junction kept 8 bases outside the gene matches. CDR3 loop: CASTSTTGPNEKLFF. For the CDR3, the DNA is TGTGCCAGCACCTCAACGACAGGGCCTAATGAAAAACTGTTTTTT.

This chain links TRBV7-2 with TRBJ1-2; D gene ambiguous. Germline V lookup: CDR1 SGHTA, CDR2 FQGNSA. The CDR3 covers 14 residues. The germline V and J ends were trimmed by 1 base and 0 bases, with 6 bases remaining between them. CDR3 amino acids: CASSLGPANYGYTF. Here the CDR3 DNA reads TGTGCCAGCAGCTTAGGTCCAGCTAACTATGGCTACACCTTC.

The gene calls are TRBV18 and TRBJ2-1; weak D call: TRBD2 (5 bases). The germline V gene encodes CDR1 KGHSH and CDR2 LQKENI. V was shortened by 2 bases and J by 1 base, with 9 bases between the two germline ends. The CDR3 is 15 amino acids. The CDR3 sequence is CASSPLPGSYNEQFF. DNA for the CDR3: TGTGCCAGCTCACCATTACCGGGGTCCTACAATGAGCAGTTCTTC.

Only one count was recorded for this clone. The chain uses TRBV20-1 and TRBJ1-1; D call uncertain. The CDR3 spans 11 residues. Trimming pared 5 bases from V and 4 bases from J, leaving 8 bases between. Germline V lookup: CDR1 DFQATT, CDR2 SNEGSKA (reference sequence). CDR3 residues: CSASDGTEAFF. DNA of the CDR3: TGCAGTGCTTCGGACGGCACTGAAGCTTTCTTT.

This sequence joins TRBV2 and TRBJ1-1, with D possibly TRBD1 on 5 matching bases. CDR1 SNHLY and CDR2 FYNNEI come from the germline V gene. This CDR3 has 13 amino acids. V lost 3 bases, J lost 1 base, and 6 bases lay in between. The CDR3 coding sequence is TGTGCCAGCAGTGAGCAGGGGAACACTGAAGCTTTCTTT. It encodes CASSEQGNTEAFF.

The CDR3 spells CASSQVGGTVNQPQHF. The DNA of the CDR3 is TGCGCCAGCAGCCAAGTCGGCGGGACAGTCAATCAGCCCCAGCATTTT. The chain uses TRBV4-1 and TRBJ1-5; TRBD1 agrees at 7 bases. The CDR3 spans 16 residues. Germline V CDR1 and CDR2: MGHRA, YSYEKL. V was clipped by 1 base and J by 3 bases; unmatched bases: 6.